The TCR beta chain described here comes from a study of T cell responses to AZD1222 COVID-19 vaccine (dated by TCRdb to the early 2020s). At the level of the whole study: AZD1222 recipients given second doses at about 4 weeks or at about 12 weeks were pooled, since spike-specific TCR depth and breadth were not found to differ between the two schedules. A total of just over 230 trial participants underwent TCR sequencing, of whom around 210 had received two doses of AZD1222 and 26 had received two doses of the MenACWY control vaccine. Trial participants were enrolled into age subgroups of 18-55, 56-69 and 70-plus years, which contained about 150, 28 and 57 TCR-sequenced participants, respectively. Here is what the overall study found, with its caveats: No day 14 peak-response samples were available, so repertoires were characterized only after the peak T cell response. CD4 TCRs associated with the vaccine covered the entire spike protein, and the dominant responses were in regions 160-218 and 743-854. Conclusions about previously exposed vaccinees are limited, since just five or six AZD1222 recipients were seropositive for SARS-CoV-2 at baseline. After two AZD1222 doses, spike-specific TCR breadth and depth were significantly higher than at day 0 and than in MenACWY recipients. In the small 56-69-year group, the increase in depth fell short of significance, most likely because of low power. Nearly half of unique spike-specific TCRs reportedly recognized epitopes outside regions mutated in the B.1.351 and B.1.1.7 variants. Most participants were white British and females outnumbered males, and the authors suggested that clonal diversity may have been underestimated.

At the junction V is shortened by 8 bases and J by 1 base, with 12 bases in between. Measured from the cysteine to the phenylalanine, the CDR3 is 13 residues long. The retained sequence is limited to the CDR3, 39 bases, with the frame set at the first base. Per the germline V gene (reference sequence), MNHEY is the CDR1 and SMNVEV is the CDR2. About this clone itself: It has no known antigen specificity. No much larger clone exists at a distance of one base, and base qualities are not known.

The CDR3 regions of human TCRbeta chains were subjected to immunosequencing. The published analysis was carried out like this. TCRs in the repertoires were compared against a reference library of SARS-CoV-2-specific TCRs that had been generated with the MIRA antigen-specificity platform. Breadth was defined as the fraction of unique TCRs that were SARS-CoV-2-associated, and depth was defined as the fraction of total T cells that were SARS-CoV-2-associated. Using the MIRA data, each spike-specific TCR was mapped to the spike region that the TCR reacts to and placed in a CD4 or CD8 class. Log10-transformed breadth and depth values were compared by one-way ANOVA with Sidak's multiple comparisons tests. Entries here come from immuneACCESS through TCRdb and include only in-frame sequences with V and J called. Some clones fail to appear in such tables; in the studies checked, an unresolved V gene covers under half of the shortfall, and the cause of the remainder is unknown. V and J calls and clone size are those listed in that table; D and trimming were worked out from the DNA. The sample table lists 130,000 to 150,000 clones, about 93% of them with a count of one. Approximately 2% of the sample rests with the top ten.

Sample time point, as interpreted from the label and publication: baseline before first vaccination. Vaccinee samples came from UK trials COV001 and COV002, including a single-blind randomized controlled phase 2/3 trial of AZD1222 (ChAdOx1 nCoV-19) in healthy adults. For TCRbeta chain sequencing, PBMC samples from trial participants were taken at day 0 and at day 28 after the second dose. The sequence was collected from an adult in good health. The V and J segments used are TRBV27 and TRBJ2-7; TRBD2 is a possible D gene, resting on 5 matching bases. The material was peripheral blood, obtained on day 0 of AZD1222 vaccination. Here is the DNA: TGTGCCAGCTCGCTGAGGGAATCCTACGAGCAGTACTTC. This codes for CASSLRESYEQYF.